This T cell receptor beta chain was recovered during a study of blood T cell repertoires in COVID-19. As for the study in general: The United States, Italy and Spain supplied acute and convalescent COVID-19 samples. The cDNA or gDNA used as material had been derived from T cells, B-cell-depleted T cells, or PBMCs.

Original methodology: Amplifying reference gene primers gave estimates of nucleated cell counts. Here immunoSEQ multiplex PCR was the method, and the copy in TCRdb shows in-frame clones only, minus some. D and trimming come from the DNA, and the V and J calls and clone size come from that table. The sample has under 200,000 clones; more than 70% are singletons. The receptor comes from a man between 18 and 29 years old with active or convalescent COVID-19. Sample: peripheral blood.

CDR3 bases: TGTGCCAGCAGTTTGAGGGGGGGAGCAGCTGGAAACACCATATATTTT. It yields the protein CASSLRGGAAGNTIYF. This chain links TRBV28 with TRBJ1-3; D is possibly TRBD1 (6 bases). V lost 3 bases and J lost 2, with 14 bases in between. Germline CDR1 is MDHEN and CDR2 is SYDVKM. This CDR3 has 16 residues.